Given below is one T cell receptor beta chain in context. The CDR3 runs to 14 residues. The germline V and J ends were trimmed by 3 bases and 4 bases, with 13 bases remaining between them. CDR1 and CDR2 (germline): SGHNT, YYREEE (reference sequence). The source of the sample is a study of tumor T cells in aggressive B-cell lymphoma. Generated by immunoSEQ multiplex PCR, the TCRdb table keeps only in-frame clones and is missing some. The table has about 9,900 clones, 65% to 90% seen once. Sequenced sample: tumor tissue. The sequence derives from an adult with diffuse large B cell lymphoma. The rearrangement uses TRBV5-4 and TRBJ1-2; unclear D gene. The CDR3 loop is CASSSRGGGYGYTF. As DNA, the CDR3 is TGTGCCAGCAGCTCCCGAGGTGGAGGCTATGGCTACACCTTC.